The clone carrying this T cell receptor (beta chain) was found a few times. Its antigen is unknown. The repertoire was sequenced with immunoSEQ multiplex PCR; TCRdb's copy has only in-frame clones and lacks some. The sample has tens of thousands of clones; roughly 89% are singletons. These data originate in a study of OX40 agonist ivuxolimab in advanced cancers. Trimming pared 1 base from V and 6 bases from J, leaving 9 bases between. The CDR3 is 13 residues long. In germline, CDR1 is SGHTA, CDR2 FQGTGA. People who had autoimmune disease history or systemic immunosuppression were excluded. General study results and limits: Among some nonresponders, normalized T-cell clonal expansion was also low. CD4+ and CD8+ T cells in blood underwent clonal expansion by week 6 at 0.1 to 3.0 mg/kg.

The sequence was collected from an adult with an advanced solid tumor such as melanoma, head and neck, liver or kidney cancer. V is TRBV7-3 and J is TRBJ1-1; D is ambiguous. The sequencing here drew on CD4+ or CD8+ T cells sorted from blood, taken in a trial of the OX40 agonist ivuxolimab. Here the CDR3 reads CASSLMPSSEAFF. Here the CDR3 DNA reads TGTGCCAGCAGCTTAATGCCCAGTTCTGAAGCTTTCTTT.